Here is one T cell receptor (beta chain) with its context. No antigen is known for it. Peripheral blood was collected from the related graft donor on the marrow donation day. This table comes from immunoSEQ multiplex PCR, and its TCRdb copy is limited to in-frame clones, with some not included. Here the sample spans tens of thousands of clones, 73% being singletons. The record originates from a study of T cells after posttransplantation cyclophosphamide. The CDR3 extends over 13 amino acids. Trimming took off 4 bases at V and 10 bases at J, with 16 bases between the two ends. The V gene's germline CDR1 is MNHNS and CDR2 SASEGT. Whole-study results and caveats: Recipient CMV seropositivity and CMV reactivation strongly tracked TRB clonality. Tissue-infiltrating T cells from skin or gut overlapped little with blood T cells. Later blood repertoires were often dominated by clones from the donor CD8+ memory compartment.

The genes are TRBV6-1 and TRBJ1-2, with D possibly being TRBD1 (5 bases). This clonotype originated in a woman aged 60 to 75 in good health, CMV-negative, and a related stem cell transplant donor. Sequencing was carried out using memory CD4+ T cells sorted from PBMCs. Here the CDR3 reads CASSVTVGVDYTF. Written as DNA, the CDR3 is TGTGCCAGCAGTGTGACAGTCGGCGTCGACTACACCTTC.